This TCR beta chain was identified during a study of vaccination effects on CD4 cells after COVID-19. Study-level points and caveats: Pronounced clonal contraction occurred in clones induced by infection and by vaccine late after vaccination. Early timepoints after infection were absent, and convalescent patients were few in the study.

The germline V and J ends were trimmed by 1 base and 7 bases, with 16 bases remaining between them. The CDR3 spans 15 residues. Germline V lookup: CDR1 SEHNR, CDR2 FQNEAQ (reference sequence). As for this clone: No antigen is known for it.

Antigen-specific CD4+ T cells were expanded (with viral peptide pools) by the ViraFEST assay ahead of sequencing. CD4+ T cells were isolated after around 10 days of culture. Confirmation by PCR established that the person had SARS-CoV-2 infection between March and December 2020. Clones were read by immunoSEQ multiplex PCR, and TCRdb kept only the in-frame ones, dropping some. This table has under 60,000 clones, around 82% appearing once. This clonotype originated in a human donor who had a prior SARS-CoV-2 infection. Sequenced material: CD4+ T cells from PBMCs cultured with HIV peptides, taken before COVID-19 vaccination. Subset reported: HIV-1 Nef peptide pool negative control/reference culture. J is TRBJ1-1 and V is TRBV7-9; D may be TRBD1 (5 bases). CDR3: CASSLGAAGEVEAFF. The CDR3 nucleotides read TGTGCCAGCAGCTTAGGGGCCGCGGGGGAGGTTGAAGCTTTCTTT.